What follows are 23 T cell receptor beta chains derived from one specimen sequenced in a study of T cells in tumors after PD-1 blockade. Generated by immunoSEQ multiplex PCR, the TCRdb table keeps only in-frame clones and is missing some. The data show about 20,000 clones, over 75% seen once. Source: PBMCs, taken before anti-PD-1 treatment. The source of these receptors is a human donor with basal cell carcinoma.

The rearrangement links TRBV10-3 to TRBJ2-6; no reliable D call. Trimming pared 4 bases from V and 0 bases from J, leaving 10 bases between. The CDR3 spans 16 residues. Germline V gene lookup returns CDR1 ENHRY and CDR2 SYGVKD. CDR3 nucleotides: TGTGCCATCAGTGGAGACCCTAGCTCTGGGGCCAACGTCCTGACTTTC. Its protein is CAISGDPSSGANVLTF.

The chain combines TRBV3-1 (or the pseudogene TRBV3-2) with TRBJ2-7, with D possibly TRBD1 on 6 matching bases. This CDR3 comprises 14 residues. From germline, CDR1 is LGHDT and CDR2 YNNKEL (reference sequence). Trimming removed 4 bases from V and 6 bases from J, with 16 bases in between. CDR3 residues: CASSRSRTGSEQYF. For the CDR3, the DNA is TGTGCCAGCAGCCGCTCCAGAACAGGGAGCGAGCAGTACTTC.

The J gene is TRBJ1-6, the V gene TRBV5-1; weak D call: TRBD1 (5 bases). Trimming stripped 3 bases from V and 7 bases from J, with 20 bases between. The CDR3 spans 17 residues. From germline, CDR1 is SGHRS and CDR2 YFSETQ. The CDR3 region is CASSSGVNRGANSPLHF. For the CDR3, the DNA is TGCGCCAGCAGCTCGGGGGTCAATAGGGGCGCGAATTCACCCCTCCACTTT. Using reference TRBV5-1 and TRBJ1-6 for the parts outside the CDR3, the full variable domain is KAGVTQTPRYLIKTRGQQVTLSCSPISGHRSVSWYQQTPGQGLQFLFEYFSETQRNKGNFPGRFSGRQFSNSRSEMNVSTLELGDSALYLCASSSGVNRGANSPLHFGNGTRLTVT.

This sequence joins TRBV5-1 and TRBJ2-2; D possibly matches TRBD1 or TRBD2 (6 bases each). This CDR3 comprises 16 residues. Germline V CDR1 and CDR2: SGHRS, YFSETQ. The V gene lost 4 bases and the J gene lost 1 base, with 14 bases spanning the gap. The CDR3 bases are TGCGCCAGCAGCCTCTTAGGGGGAGGGAACACCGGGGAGCTGTTTTTT. Amino acid sequence: CASSLLGGGNTGELFF.

This clone has just a few counts. The genes are TRBV28 and TRBJ1-2; TRBD1 matches 9 bases. The ends lost 2 bases at V and 8 bases at J; junction bases unmatched: 6. CDR1 and CDR2 from the germline V gene are MDHEN and SYDVKM. This CDR3 spans 14 amino acids. The CDR3 loop is CASSLTTGGGGYTF. The DNA of the CDR3 is TGTGCCAGCAGTTTAACTACAGGGGGCGGGGGCTACACCTTC.

V is TRBV28 and J is TRBJ2-7, with D uncertain. The CDR3 is made up of 14 amino acids. The germline gives CDR1 MDHEN, CDR2 SYDVKM. Trimming took 1 base from V and 2 from J, leaving 9 bases between them. CDR3 amino acids: CASSLSLHPYEQYF. The CDR3 DNA follows: TGTGCCAGCAGTTTATCTTTACACCCCTACGAGCAGTACTTC. The full variable domain, with the rest looked up from reference TRBV28 and TRBJ2-7, is DVKVTQSSRYLVKRTGEKVFLECVQDMDHENMFWYRQDPGLGLRLIYFSYDVKMKEKGDIPEGYSVSREKKERFSLILESASTNQTSMYLCASSLSLHPYEQYFGPGTRLTVT.

The chain recombines TRBV5-4 with TRBJ2-7, with 8 bases lining up with TRBD1. CDR1 and CDR2 (germline): SGHNT, YYREEE (reference sequence). The CDR3 contains 14 residues. V gave up 0 bases and J gave up 3 bases; unmatched junction bases: 2. CDR3 loop: CASSLGTGNYEQYF. In DNA, the CDR3 is TGTGCCAGCAGCTTGGGGACAGGGAACTACGAGCAGTACTTC.

The chain employs TRBV7-9 and TRBJ2-7, with 11 bases fitting TRBD1. Germline-derived CDR1 and CDR2 are SEHNR and FQNEAQ (reference sequence). CDR3 length: 14 amino acids. J gave up 3 bases and V 7 bases, and 5 bases lay outside the gene matches. The CDR3 loop is CASNLGTGGYEQYF. DNA of the CDR3: TGTGCCAGCAACCTCGGGACAGGGGGCTACGAGCAGTACTTC.

The genes are TRBV5-1 and TRBJ2-5; 8 bases are shared with TRBD2. This CDR3 has 16 residues. J was trimmed by 2 bases and V by 5 bases; bases with no gene match: 11. Germline V gives CDR1 SGHRS, CDR2 YFSETQ. CDR3 DNA sequence: TGCGCCAGCAGTAAGGCCGCGGGGGGCGGACAAGAGACCCAGTACTTC. It codes for CASSKAAGGGQETQYF.

The DNA for the CDR3 is TGTGCCTGGAGTGTACCCGGGACAGGGAATCAGCCCCAGCATTTT. Amino acid sequence: CAWSVPGTGNQPQHF. The chain couples TRBV30 to TRBJ1-5; 9 nucleotides agree with TRBD1. Germline V gene data show CDR1 as GTSNPN and CDR2 as SVGIG (reference sequence). V lost 0 bases and J lost 4; bases outside the gene matches: 4. The CDR3 has 15 residues.

This clone was recorded once. The chain carries TRBV5-4 and TRBJ1-2, with TRBD1 matching over 7 bases. Germline V gene lookup returns CDR1 SGHNT and CDR2 YYREEE (reference sequence). The CDR3 covers 13 residues. J gave up 8 bases and V 0 bases, and 4 bases lay outside the gene matches. In DNA form, the CDR3 reads TGTGCCAGCAGCTTGGACATGGACAGGGGCTACACCTTC. Translation: CASSLDMDRGYTF.

This sequence joins TRBV10-2 and TRBJ1-3, with 8 positions matching TRBD1. Per the germline V gene, CDR1 is WSHSY and CDR2 is SAAADI. Trimming at V came to 7 bases and at J to 4 bases, leaving 6 bases not matched to a gene. The CDR3 length is 14 residues. This CDR3 reads CASTPRTGGNTIYF. The CDR3 nucleotides are TGCGCCAGCACCCCGAGGACAGGGGGAAACACCATATATTTT.

The chain recombines TRBV24-1 with TRBJ2-1, with 9 bases aligning to TRBD1. Losses at the gene ends were 4 bases for V and 4 bases for J; bases not matched to a gene: 4. Germline V gene lookup returns CDR1 KGHDR and CDR2 SFDVKD. The CDR3 consists of 15 residues. CDR3 in amino acids: CATSDPGQGYNEQFF. CDR3 nucleotides: TGTGCCACCAGTGACCCGGGACAGGGTTACAATGAGCAGTTCTTC.

The CDR3 DNA sequence: TGTGCCAGCAGCCTCGACAGGGAACCCCTCGAGCAGTACTTC. Translated: CASSLDREPLEQYF. The genes are TRBV7-2 and TRBJ2-7, with TRBD1 matching over 7 bases. V was pared by 5 bases and J by 6 bases, with 10 bases of the junction left unmatched. CDR3 length: 14 residues. Per the germline V gene, CDR1 is SGHTA and CDR2 is FQGNSA.

The chain couples TRBV2 to TRBJ1-2, with 8 bases fitting TRBD1. CDR3 size: 13 residues. Germline loops: CDR1 SNHLY, CDR2 FYNNEI. With V trimmed by 7 bases and J by 8 bases, 9 bases remained unmatched. CDR3 sequence: CASKVGQGAGYTF. In DNA, the CDR3 is TGTGCCAGCAAGGTGGGGCAGGGGGCCGGCTACACCTTC.

The chain uses TRBV29-1 and TRBJ2-1, with D perhaps TRBD1 (5 bases). V was cut by 4 bases and J by 4 bases, with 20 bases left in between. Germline V lookup: CDR1 SQVTM, CDR2 ANQGSEA. CDR3 length: 16 amino acids. The CDR3 region has the DNA TGCAGCGTTGCTCAGGGCCTTGGAAATCCTTACAATGAGCAGTTCTTC. As protein: CSVAQGLGNPYNEQFF.

This clone was picked up one time. The V gene is TRBV5-1, the J gene TRBJ1-2, with D maybe TRBD1 (6 bases). Trimming left V 0 bases short and J 2 bases short, with 11 bases between. The CDR3 runs 15 residues. Germline values: CDR1 SGHRS, CDR2 YFSETQ. In nucleotides, the CDR3 is TGCGCCAGCAGCTTGGAAGTTACAGGGAACTATGGCTACACCTTC. Its protein is CASSLEVTGNYGYTF.

Concerning this clone: Mismatch with germline at one junction end may stem from a read error. The same CDR3 also results from other DNA sequences found in this sample. The V and J genes are TRBV2 and TRBJ2-1; tentatively, D is TRBD2 (7 bases). The V gene's germline CDR1 is SNHLY and CDR2 FYNNEI. This CDR3 region has 19 residues. CDR3 residues: CASCEGGAGVGSSYNEQFF. CDR3 nucleotides: TGTGCCAGCTGTGAAGGGGGGGCGGGGGTGGGGAGCTCCTACAATGAGCAGTTCTTC.

The chain uses TRBV9 and TRBJ2-5; D might be TRBD2 (6 bases). Germline CDR1 SGDLS, CDR2 YYNGEE. V dropped 4 bases and J dropped 3 bases, with 16 bases sitting between them. This CDR3 is built from 15 residues. DNA for the CDR3: TGTGCCAGCAGCCCTAGTCTGGGACTGAAAGAGACCCAGTACTTC. Translated, it gives CASSPSLGLKETQYF. Full variable domain (outside the CDR3, taken from reference TRBV9 and TRBJ2-5): DSGVTQTPKHLITATGQRVTLRCSPRSGDLSVYWYQQSLDQGLQFLIQYYNGEERAKGNILERFSAQQFPDLHSELNLSSLELGDSALYFCASSPSLGLKETQYFGPGTRLLVL.

This sequence joins TRBV28 and TRBJ2-1; TRBD1 agrees at 11 bases. The CDR3 loop spans 17 amino acids. Per germline, CDR1 MDHEN and CDR2 SYDVKM. Losses at the gene ends were 5 bases for V and 6 bases for J; bases not matched to a gene: 12. CDR3 amino acids: CASSTPSGTGGSNEQFF. Written as DNA, the CDR3 is TGTGCCAGCAGTACCCCGTCAGGGACAGGGGGAAGCAATGAGCAGTTCTTC.

The chain couples TRBV7-9 to TRBJ2-7; TRBD2 might be the D (5 bases). V gave up 5 bases and J gave up 6 bases, with 8 bases separating them. This CDR3 is 11 amino acids long. The germline CDR1 and CDR2 sequences are SEHNR and FQNEAQ (reference sequence). Written as DNA, the CDR3 is TGTGCCAGCAGCGGCGGGTTCGAGCAGTACTTC. Protein: CASSGGFEQYF.

The V and J genes are TRBV18 and TRBJ1-1; D might be TRBD1 (6 bases). The CDR3 length is 16 residues. Germline V gene lookup returns CDR1 KGHSH and CDR2 LQKENI. The ends were cut back, 2 bases at V and 4 bases at J, with 17 bases in the middle. Written as DNA, the CDR3 is TGTGCCAGCTCACCAAGCGGGGGGCGCCCCGGCACTGAAGCTTTCTTT. It encodes CASSPSGGRPGTEAFF.

The chain carries TRBV4-2 and TRBJ2-5; 14 bases are a match to TRBD2. The V gene's germline CDR1 is LGHNA and CDR2 YNFKEQ. The length of the CDR3 is 16 residues. J lost 1 base, V lost 7 bases, and 5 bases had no gene match. The chain's CDR3 is CASTVGLAGGQETQYF. Here the CDR3 DNA reads TGTGCCAGCACCGTAGGACTAGCGGGGGGCCAAGAGACCCAGTACTTC.